A single sample is the source of the 18 T cell receptor beta chains below, sequenced in a study of blood T cell repertoires in COVID-19. The protocol was immunoSEQ multiplex PCR, while the TCRdb copy is restricted to in-frame clones and leaves out a portion. This table holds 100,000 to 150,000 clones, approximately 90% found once. The sequencing input was peripheral blood. The receptor set was obtained from a woman over 75 with acute or convalescent COVID-19.

The chain has TRBV11-2 and TRBJ2-5, with D hard to call. CDR1 is SGHAT, CDR2 FQNNGV, per germline. This CDR3 contains 11 residues. The ends were cut back, 6 bases at V and 5 bases at J, with 7 bases in the middle. CDR3 DNA: TGTGCCAGCAGGCTAGAGGAGACCCAGTACTTC. Translation gives CASRLEETQYF.

The genes are TRBV28 and TRBJ1-2; D ambiguous. From germline, CDR1 is MDHEN and CDR2 SYDVKM. The V end was cut by 8 bases, the J end by 8 bases, with 12 bases between. This CDR3 region has 11 residues. This chain's CDR3 is CASLSGSGYTF. The CDR3 bases are TGTGCCAGCCTCTCGGGGTCCGGCTACACCTTC.

This clone occurred once. This chain joins TRBV7-6 and TRBJ1-2, with TRBD1 as a possible D gene (6 bases). From germline, CDR1 is SGHVS and CDR2 FNYEAQ. This CDR3 region has 15 residues. The V and J ends lost 1 base and 4 bases respectively, with 13 bases between them. CDR3 residues: CASSLEGTSFYGYTF. The CDR3 coding sequence is TGTGCCAGCAGCTTAGAGGGGACATCCTTCTATGGCTACACCTTC.

J is TRBJ2-1 and V is TRBV24-1, with D possibly TRBD1 on 7 matching bases. Germline V lookup: CDR1 KGHDR, CDR2 SFDVKD. This CDR3 comprises 17 residues. V lost 5 bases and J lost 4, with 20 bases in between. CDR3 amino acids: CATSGSRGRGIYNEQFF. The CDR3, as DNA: TGTGCCACCAGTGGATCGAGGGGGCGCGGGATTTACAATGAGCAGTTCTTC.

The V gene is TRBV21-1, the J gene TRBJ1-2; TRBD1 is the table's D call and was not checked against the DNA. TRBV21-1 is assigned pseudogene status. This CDR3 region has 16 residues. CDR3: CASSKALSGGVDGYTF. CDR3 DNA: TGTGCCAGCAGCAAAGCGCTGTCTGGGGGCGTCGATGGCTACACCTTC.

V is TRBV7-2 and J is TRBJ2-7; 11 positions match TRBD1. The CDR3 is 15 amino acids. Trimming removed 1 base from V and 5 bases from J; junction bases left unmatched: 4. Germline V gene sequence: CDR1 SGHTA, CDR2 FQGNSA. The CDR3 here is CASSLVWTGGNEQYF. CDR3 sequence (DNA): TGTGCCAGCAGCTTAGTCTGGACAGGGGGCAACGAGCAGTACTTC.

The chain uses TRBV5-1 and TRBJ2-3; D gene uncertain. The ends were cut back, 1 base at V and 6 bases at J, with 9 bases in the middle. Germline V lookup: CDR1 SGHRS, CDR2 YFSETQ. CDR3 length: 13 amino acids. CDR3 region: CASSLSTGDTQYF. CDR3 DNA sequence: TGCGCCAGCAGCTTGAGTACCGGGGATACGCAGTATTTT. Combining the CDR3 with reference TRBV5-1 and TRBJ2-3 gives the whole variable domain KAGVTQTPRYLIKTRGQQVTLSCSPISGHRSVSWYQQTPGQGLQFLFEYFSETQRNKGNFPGRFSGRQFSNSRSEMNVSTLELGDSALYLCASSLSTGDTQYFGPGTRLTVL.

V gene TRBV6-5 combines with J gene TRBJ2-1; the match to TRBD2 covers 7 bases. Germline trimming cut 0 bases from V and 0 bases from J; bases unmatched to any gene: 2. The CDR3 is 16 amino acids. The germline V gene has CDR1 MNHEY and CDR2 SVGAGI. The CDR3 loop is CASSYSSGISYNEQFF. CDR3 DNA sequence: TGTGCCAGCAGTTACTCGAGCGGGATCTCCTACAATGAGCAGTTCTTC.

This clone was found once. The gene calls are TRBV6-2 or TRBV6-3 and TRBJ1-3; D is unresolved. Germline V gives CDR1 MNHEY, CDR2 SVGEGT. V lost 5 bases, J lost 0 bases, and 11 bases lay in between. This CDR3 comprises 15 residues. The CDR3 region has the DNA TGTGCCAGCAGTACGCCGGGAGGCTCTGGAAACACCATATATTTT. Encoded protein: CASSTPGGSGNTIYF.

CDR3 protein: CASSLGQGFTGYGYTF. The DNA for the CDR3 is TGTGCCAGTAGTCTGGGACAGGGGTTTACTGGCTATGGCTACACCTTC. The V and J genes are TRBV19 and TRBJ1-2, with 10 bases identical to TRBD1. The J segment lost 4 bases and the V segment lost 5 bases, leaving 10 bases of the junction unmatched. CDR3 length: 16 amino acids. Germline loops: CDR1 LNHDA, CDR2 SQIVND (reference sequence).

J is TRBJ1-2 and V is TRBV5-1; possible D gene TRBD1, 6 bases. With 4 bases removed from V and 8 bases from J, the gap between germline ends came to 18 bases. The length of the CDR3 is 14 residues. Germline lookup yields CDR1 SGHRS and CDR2 YFSETQ. DNA of the CDR3: TGCGCCAGCAGCCCTAACAGGGAATCTGGGGGCTACACCTTC. Residues: CASSPNRESGGYTF.

Only one count was recorded for this clone. The gene calls are TRBV7-2 and TRBJ2-5; maybe TRBD1 (6 bases). The CDR3 spans 15 residues. Between the trimmed V and J ends, which lost 5 bases and 4 bases, there was a span of 17 bases. The germline gives CDR1 SGHTA, CDR2 FQGNSA. The CDR3 sequence is CASSPIRDIRETQYF. For the CDR3, the DNA is TGTGCCAGCAGCCCGATCCGGGACATAAGAGAGACCCAGTACTTC.

V is TRBV29-1 and J is TRBJ1-2, with D maybe TRBD1 (6 bases). CDR3 length: 13 amino acids. Germline V gene data show CDR1 as SQVTM and CDR2 as ANQGSEA. Trimming removed 4 bases at V and 0 bases at J, with 9 bases between. The CDR3 spells CSVASGANYGYTF. DNA for the CDR3: TGCAGCGTTGCCTCAGGGGCTAACTATGGCTACACCTTC.

This clone was observed a handful of times. V and J are TRBV4-1 and TRBJ1-4, with D possibly TRBD1 on 5 matching bases. This CDR3 comprises 16 residues. V was pared by 0 bases and J by 5 bases, with 13 bases between. CDR1 and CDR2 from the germline V gene are MGHRA and YSYEKL. The CDR3 here is CASSQDPNRLNEKLFF. The CDR3 nucleotides are TGCGCCAGCAGCCAAGATCCGAACAGGTTAAATGAAAAACTGTTTTTT.

The gene calls are TRBV5-1 and TRBJ1-5; the D gene is possibly TRBD1 (6 bases). The CDR3 loop spans 15 amino acids. The germline V and J ends were trimmed by 4 bases and 3 bases, with 14 bases remaining between them. The V gene's germline CDR1 is SGHRS and CDR2 YFSETQ. This chain's CDR3 is CASSAQTGPNQPQHF. Here the CDR3 DNA reads TGCGCCAGCAGCGCCCAAACAGGGCCCAATCAGCCCCAGCATTTT.

The chain carries TRBV10-3 and TRBJ2-4; a possible D gene is TRBD2 (5 bases). V was trimmed by 3 bases and J by 1 base, leaving 10 bases between them. CDR3 size: 15 residues. CDR1 ENHRY and CDR2 SYGVKD come from the germline V gene. CDR3 bases: TGTGCCATCAGTGACCGGGATCAGGCCAAAAACATTCAGTACTTC. Translation gives CAISDRDQAKNIQYF.

This chain links TRBV12-3 or TRBV12-4 with TRBJ1-2; TRBD1 agrees at 7 bases. This CDR3 is 12 amino acids long. Unmatched junction bases numbered 6, after V lost 6 bases and J lost 8 bases. The CDR3 sequence: CASSSTGAGYTF. CDR3 nucleotides: TGTGCCAGCAGCAGCACAGGGGCGGGCTACACCTTC.

The chain uses TRBV27 and TRBJ1-1; possibly TRBD1 for D (6 bases). The CDR3 sequence is 11 residues long. V was shortened by 4 bases and J by 8 bases, with 8 bases between the two germline ends. Germline V gives CDR1 MNHEY, CDR2 SMNVEV (reference sequence). In DNA form, the CDR3 reads TGTGCCAGCAGTTGGGGGCGGGAAGCTTTCTTT. This translates into CASSWGREAFF.